This TCR beta chain stems from a study of T cells in narcolepsy. Across the study: Donors had narcolepsy type 1 or type 2, or were healthy controls.

General observations from the study: Comparing one patient's CSF and blood CD4+ clonotypes highlighted HCRT- and TRIB2-specific autoreactive clonotypes. No autoreactive T cell clone sequences appeared in some memory CD4+ repertoires. Autoreactive clonotypes reportedly recurred in blood of same and different patients, not controls.

The assay was immunoSEQ multiplex PCR, and TCRdb's table has in-frame clones only and misses some. There are about 33,000 clones in the sample; around 90% occur only once, and 1% to 1.5% lies in the top ten. In the case of this clone: The antigen is unknown.

V dropped 5 bases and J dropped 3 bases, with 14 bases sitting between them. Germline loops: CDR1 MNHNS, CDR2 SASEGT. The length of the CDR3 is 14 residues. The chain has TRBV6-1 and TRBJ2-7; D remains unclear. The sample taken for sequencing was CD45RA- memory CD4+ T cells from PBMCs. This TCR derives from a human donor with narcolepsy. The CDR3, as DNA: TGTGCCAGCAGTAACACCAATTTCGACTACGAGCAGTACTTC. Translated: CASSNTNFDYEQYF.